Below, one T cell receptor beta chain is given with its context. Other DNA sequences in this specimen translate into the identical CDR3. The protocol was immunoSEQ multiplex PCR, while the TCRdb copy is restricted to in-frame clones and leaves out a portion. The profile covers a few million clones, with 90% to 95% appearing a single time and over 0.12% taken by the ten largest. The data were taken from a study of shared clonotypes between healthy human individuals. The TCR sequence derives from a man aged 18-30 years in good health. The sample consisted of naive CD4+ T cells sorted from blood. Regarding subset: CD45RA+ positively selected.

For the CDR3, the DNA is TGTGCCAGTAGTATACCCCTCACCGGGGAGCTGTTTTTT. It is translated as CASSIPLTGELFF. The chain recombines TRBV19 with TRBJ2-2; D is unresolved. The CDR3 loop spans 13 amino acids. Germline V gene sequence: CDR1 LNHDA, CDR2 SQIVND (reference sequence). Trimming shortened V by 2 bases and J by 4 bases, and 5 bases separated the two germline ends.